This TCR beta chain stems from a study of cytomegalovirus exposure and HLA in healthy donors. General study findings and limits: Specific recognition of CMV antigens was confirmed in vitro for a few chains (all CMV-associated). The study found most TCR sequences rare, yet found some public TCRs in many donors. Altogether, 160 or so TCR beta chains were recorded as cytomegalovirus-associated.

Remarks on this clone: Its antigen is unknown.

Germline trimming cut 6 bases from V and 3 bases from J; bases unmatched to any gene: 6. Germline-derived CDR1 and CDR2 are MGHRA and YSYEKL. The CDR3 runs 15 residues. Profiling relied on immunoSEQ multiplex PCR, and the TCRdb table lists in-frame clones only, not all of them. The top ten hold approximately 2.1% of the sample, which has 71,000 or so clones, over 85% seen once. Among the 90 to 150 subjects of the validation cohort, separate from the approximately 660-subject first cohort, were the donors. This TCR was sampled from a woman in her late teens or twenties in good health and CMV-seronegative. The chain uses TRBV4-1 and TRBJ2-5; 11 nucleotides line up with TRBD2. The sample was PBMCs. For the CDR3, the DNA is TGCGCCAGCAGGCTACTAGCGGGGGCCGAAGAGACCCAGTACTTC. This translates into CASRLLAGAEETQYF.